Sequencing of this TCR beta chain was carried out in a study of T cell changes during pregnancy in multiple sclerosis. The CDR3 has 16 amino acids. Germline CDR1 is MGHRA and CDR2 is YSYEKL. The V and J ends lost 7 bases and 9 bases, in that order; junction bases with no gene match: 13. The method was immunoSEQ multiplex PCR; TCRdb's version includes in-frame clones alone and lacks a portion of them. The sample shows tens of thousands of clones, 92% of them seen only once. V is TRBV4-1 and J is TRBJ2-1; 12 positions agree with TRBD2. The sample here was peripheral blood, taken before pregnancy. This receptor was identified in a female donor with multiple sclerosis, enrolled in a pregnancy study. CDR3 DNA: TGCGCCAGCACAGAGACGACTAGCGGGAGTTGGAGTGAGCAGTTCTTC. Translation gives CASTETTSGSWSEQFF.